Included here is one TCR beta chain sequence, with context. The antigen remains undetermined. Profiling relied on immunoSEQ multiplex PCR, and the TCRdb table lists in-frame clones only, not all of them. The sample gives around 130,000 clones, around 89% of which show up once; over 4.5% is in the top ten. Germline-derived CDR1 and CDR2 are GTSNPN and SVGIG (reference sequence). Trimming removed 4 bases at V and 10 bases at J, with 10 bases between. The CDR3 runs 10 residues. This entry is derived from a study of radiation and T cells in renal cell carcinoma. Study-wide findings and caveats: Without pretreatment biopsies, baseline tumor clonotype presence was undetermined. In blood, top tumor clones expanded by 2 weeks, shrinking by 4.

Time point indicated: blood 2 weeks post-SBRT. Treatment meaning: 15 Gy SBRT to primary tumor, nephrectomy 4 weeks later. After SBRT, blood was collected at 2 and 4 weeks, plus baseline. This renal cell carcinoma was of the clear cell type. This sequence joins TRBV30 and TRBJ1-2; the D is unclear. The input for sequencing was blood, taken from a patient whose treatment included radiotherapy and nephrectomy. The receptor was derived from a woman aged 65 to 85 with renal cell carcinoma. CDR3 loop: CAWKTVYYTF. The CDR3 DNA follows: TGTGCCTGGAAAACCGTATACTACACCTTC.